This TCR beta chain was recorded in a study of T cell responses to AZD1222 COVID-19 vaccine. As concerns this clone: Its antigen is undetermined.

CDR3 size: 16 residues. Deletions cut 2 bases from V and 5 bases from J, with 19 bases between. Germline V CDR1 and CDR2: SGHDT, YYEEEE. Assay: immunoSEQ multiplex PCR; the TCRdb copy retains only in-frame clones and omits some. Of about 120,000 clones listed, 80% to 95% were seen once; the top ten hold 4.2%. The study's findings and limits: The donors showed a predominance of white British ancestry and of females, with possible underestimation of clonal diversity. A rise in Spike-specific TCR breadth and depth followed two AZD1222 doses.

This chain connects TRBV5-6 to TRBJ2-5, with TRBD1 as a possible D gene (5 bases). The sequence was obtained from an adult who received the MenACWY meningococcal vaccine as a control. The sequenced sample was peripheral blood, obtained 28 days after the second dose of the MenACWY control vaccine. CDR3 amino acids: CASSFRRGRFVETQYF. In DNA, the CDR3 is TGTGCCAGCAGCTTCCGTAGGGGCCGGTTCGTCGAGACCCAGTACTTC.